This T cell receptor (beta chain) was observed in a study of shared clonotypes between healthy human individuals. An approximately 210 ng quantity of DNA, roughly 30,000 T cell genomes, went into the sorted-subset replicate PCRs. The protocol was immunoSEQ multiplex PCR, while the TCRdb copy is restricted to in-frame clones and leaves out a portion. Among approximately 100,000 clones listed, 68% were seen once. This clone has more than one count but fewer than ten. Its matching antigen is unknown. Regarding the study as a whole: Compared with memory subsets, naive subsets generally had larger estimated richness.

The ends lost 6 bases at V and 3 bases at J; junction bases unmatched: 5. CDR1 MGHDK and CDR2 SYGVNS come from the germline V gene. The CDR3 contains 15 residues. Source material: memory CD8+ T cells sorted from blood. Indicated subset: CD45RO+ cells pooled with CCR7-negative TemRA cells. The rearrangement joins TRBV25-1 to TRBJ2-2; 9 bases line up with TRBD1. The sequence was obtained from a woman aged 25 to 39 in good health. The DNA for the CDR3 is TGTGCCAGCAGCGCCGGGACAGGGCACACCGGGGAGCTGTTTTTT. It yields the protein CASSAGTGHTGELFF.